The source of this T cell receptor beta chain is a study of vaccination effects on CD4 cells after COVID-19. Findings of the study overall: Late after vaccination, infection- and vaccine-induced clones showed marked clonal contraction.

Only in-frame clones appear in the TCRdb table, and some are missing; sequencing was by immunoSEQ multiplex PCR. The table records 40,000 to 55,000 clones, roughly four fifths of them present only once. Culture proceeded for under twelve days, and CD4+ T cells were then isolated. Germline V gene sequence: CDR1 SGHAT, CDR2 FQNNGV. The CDR3 extends over 14 amino acids. V was cut by 5 bases and J by 5 bases, with 14 bases left in between. Worth noting for this clone: What it binds is unknown.

The sequencing used CD4+ T cells from PBMCs cultured without peptide, collected before COVID-19 vaccination. The V gene is TRBV11-2, the J gene TRBJ2-3; possibly TRBD2 for D (6 bases). The source of this sequence is a human donor who had a prior SARS-CoV-2 infection. Here the CDR3 DNA reads TGTGCCAGCAGCCCCGGGCAGGAGGGAGATACGCAGTATTTT. Translating gives CASSPGQEGDTQYF.